This T cell receptor (beta chain) originates from a study of early stage breast cancer tumors. Whole-study context: Around 10-fold was the mean read coverage per sample.

V lost 2 bases to trimming and J lost 2 bases, with 16 bases between them. Looked up from germline, CDR1 is SEHNR and CDR2 is FQNEAQ (reference sequence). The CDR3 totals 16 residues. Study results and limitations: Compared with adjacent normal breast, tumors showed approximately 2.5-fold denser, more clonal T cells. Enriched TCRB sequences shared across patients were mostly commonly generated sequences.

Each sample had two DNA replicates, about 0.52 ug blood or roughly 1.4 ug tissue. The table came from immunoSEQ multiplex PCR; TCRdb's copy has only in-frame clones and leaves some out. The repertoire consists of about 72,000 clones, with around four fifths occurring once and the leading ten covering approximately 3.7%. Notes on this clone: Its antigen is unidentified.

The chain uses TRBV7-9 and TRBJ2-7; D remains ambiguous. The TCR comes from a person between 55 and 70 years old with breast cancer. The sequencing sample was made of blood. The CDR3 nucleotides are TGTGCCAGCAGCTTACCCGCCTTCACGCGCCCCTACGAGCAGTACTTC. Its protein is CASSLPAFTRPYEQYF.